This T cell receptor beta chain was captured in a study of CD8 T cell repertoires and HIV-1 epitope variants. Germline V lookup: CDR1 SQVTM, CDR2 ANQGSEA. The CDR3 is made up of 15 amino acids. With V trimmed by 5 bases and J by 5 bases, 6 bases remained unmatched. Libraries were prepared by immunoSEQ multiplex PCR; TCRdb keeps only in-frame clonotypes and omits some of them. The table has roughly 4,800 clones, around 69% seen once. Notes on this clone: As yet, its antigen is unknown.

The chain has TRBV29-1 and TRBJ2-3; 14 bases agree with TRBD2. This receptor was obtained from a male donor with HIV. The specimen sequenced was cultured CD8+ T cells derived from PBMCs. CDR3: CSVPGLAGGLDTQYF. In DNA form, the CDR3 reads TGCAGCGTTCCCGGACTAGCGGGAGGTCTAGATACGCAGTATTTT.